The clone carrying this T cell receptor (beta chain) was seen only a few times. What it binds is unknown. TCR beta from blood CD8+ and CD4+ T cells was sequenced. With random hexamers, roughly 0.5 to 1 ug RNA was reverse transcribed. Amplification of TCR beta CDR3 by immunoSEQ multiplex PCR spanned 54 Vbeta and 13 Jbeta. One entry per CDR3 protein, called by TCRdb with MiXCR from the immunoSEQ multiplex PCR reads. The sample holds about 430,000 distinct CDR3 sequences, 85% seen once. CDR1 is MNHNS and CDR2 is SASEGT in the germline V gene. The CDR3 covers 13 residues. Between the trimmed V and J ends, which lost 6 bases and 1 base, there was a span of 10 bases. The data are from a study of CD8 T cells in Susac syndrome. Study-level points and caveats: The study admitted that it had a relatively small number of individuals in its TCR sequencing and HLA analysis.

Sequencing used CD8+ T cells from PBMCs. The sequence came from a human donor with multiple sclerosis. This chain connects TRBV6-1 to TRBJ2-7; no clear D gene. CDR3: CASRPSESYEQYF. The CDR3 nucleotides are TGTGCCAGCAGACCATCAGAGTCCTACGAGCAGTACTTC.